Listed here are 14 T cell receptor beta chains from one sample, sequenced in a study of response to subunit inactivated influenza vaccine. Each CDR3 protein gets one entry after TCRdb re-called the RT-PCR reads with MiXCR. The repertoire holds roughly 760,000 distinct CDR3 sequences, with approximately 22% as singletons. Sequenced material: PBMCs from blood, taken 4 to 6 days after vaccination. These receptors originate from a man in his forties or fifties who received an inactivated influenza vaccine.

The genes are TRBV7-3 and TRBJ2-3; D uncertain. The CDR3 is made up of 13 amino acids. Trimming shortened V by 4 bases and J by 2 bases, and 7 bases separated the two germline ends. Germline-derived CDR1 and CDR2 are SGHTA and FQGTGA. The CDR3 sequence: CASSSAPTDTQYF. The CDR3 DNA follows: TGTGCCAGCAGCTCAGCGCCCACAGATACGCAGTATTTT.

The chain recombines TRBV6-5 with TRBJ1-6, with 7 bases lining up with TRBD1. The CDR3 covers 12 residues. With 6 bases clipped from V and 10 bases from J, the junction kept 3 bases outside the gene matches. Germline V gene lookup returns CDR1 MNHEY and CDR2 SVGAGI. CDR3 protein: CASSPGGSPLHF. CDR3 DNA sequence: TGTGCCAGCAGCCCAGGGGGATCACCCCTCCACTTT.

V usage is TRBV29-1 and J usage is TRBJ2-2; TRBD1 agrees at 8 bases. J was trimmed by 0 bases and V by 5 bases; bases with no gene match: 8. The CDR3 runs to 16 residues. Germline lookup yields CDR1 SQVTM and CDR2 ANQGSEA. DNA for the CDR3: TGCAGCGTTCCTGGACAGGGACGCGCGAACACCGGGGAGCTGTTTTTT. It yields the protein CSVPGQGRANTGELFF.

This clonotype was seen only a few times. The chain is built from TRBV20-1 and TRBJ2-7; D perhaps matches TRBD1 (5 bases). V was cut by 5 bases and J by 4 bases, with 12 bases left in between. The germline V gene encodes CDR1 DFQATT and CDR2 SNEGSKA (reference sequence). This CDR3 region has 12 residues. In DNA, the CDR3 is TGCAGTGCTGCTAGGGCAGGGTACGAGCAGTACTTC. Protein sequence: CSAARAGYEQYF.

This chain joins TRBV12-3 or TRBV12-4 and TRBJ1-2, with D maybe TRBD1 (6 bases). V was shortened by 10 bases and J by 7 bases, with 19 bases between the two germline ends. The CDR3 contains 13 residues. CDR3 in amino acids: CAITGKVLAGYTF. In DNA form, the CDR3 reads TGTGCCATCACAGGGAAAGTGTTGGCTGGCTACACCTTC.

This sequence joins TRBV3-1 and TRBJ2-7; 8 bases fit TRBD2. V gave up 2 bases and J gave up 0 bases; unmatched junction bases: 3. The CDR3 is 15 amino acids. Germline V gene data show CDR1 as LGHDT and CDR2 as YNNKEL (reference sequence). CDR3 sequence reads: CASSQISGASYEQYF. The CDR3 coding sequence is TGTGCCAGCAGCCAAATTAGCGGGGCCTCCTACGAGCAGTACTTC.

V gene TRBV9 combines with J gene TRBJ2-2; D perhaps matches TRBD2 (7 bases). From germline, CDR1 is SGDLS and CDR2 YYNGEE. This CDR3 contains 16 residues. V was trimmed by 3 bases and J by 2 bases, leaving 14 bases between them. The CDR3 DNA reads as TGTGCCAGCAGCGGAGGGGGACTATCAAACACCGGGGAGCTGTTTTTT. This sequence encodes CASSGGGLSNTGELFF.

The CDR3 coding sequence is TGTGCCACCAGCAGCCCCCTACGCCGGGACTCAGGCACAGATACGCAGTATTTT. It specifies CATSSPLRRDSGTDTQYF. The chain uses TRBV15 and TRBJ2-3; maybe TRBD2 (6 bases). This CDR3 comprises 18 residues. V lost 3 bases to trimming and J lost 1 base, with 20 bases between them. Germline V gene data show CDR1 as LNHNV and CDR2 as YYDKDF (reference sequence).

This clonotype was seen more than once but under ten times. The rearrangement links TRBV12-3 or TRBV12-4 to TRBJ2-3, with 8 bases lining up with TRBD1. J lost 0 bases, V lost 6 bases, and 5 bases had no gene match. This CDR3 comprises 15 residues. The CDR3 here is CASSPDRASTDTQYF. DNA of the CDR3: TGTGCCAGCAGCCCGGACAGGGCTAGCACAGATACGCAGTATTTT.

This clonotype was detected ten times or more. The chain couples TRBV29-1 to TRBJ2-7; the D gene could be TRBD1 or TRBD2 (5 bases each). The V gene's germline CDR1 is SQVTM and CDR2 ANQGSEA. The germline V and J ends were trimmed by 2 bases and 5 bases, with 13 bases remaining between them. The CDR3 loop spans 13 amino acids. This chain's CDR3 is CSVESVRGHEQYF. In DNA, the CDR3 is TGCAGCGTTGAATCGGTGAGGGGCCACGAGCAGTACTTC.

This clonotype was picked up a small number of times. In DNA, the CDR3 is TGCAGTGCGGCCGGGACATCTTATAGCAATCAGCCCCAGCATTTT. The encoded protein is CSAAGTSYSNQPQHF. V usage is TRBV20-1 and J usage is TRBJ1-5; the D gene is possibly TRBD1 (6 bases). This CDR3 contains 15 residues. From germline, CDR1 is DFQATT and CDR2 SNEGSKA (reference sequence). V was clipped by 6 bases and J by 0 bases, with 15 bases between them.

V and J are TRBV3-1 and TRBJ1-2, with TRBD1 matching 7 bases. Trimming removed 4 bases from V and 4 bases from J; junction bases left unmatched: 6. The CDR3 is 14 residues long. Germline V gene data show CDR1 as LGHDT and CDR2 as YNNKEL (reference sequence). CDR3 nucleotide sequence: TGTGCCAGCAGCCCAGGGACAGCGGGCTATGGCTACACCTTC. It encodes CASSPGTAGYGYTF.

About this clonotype itself: A read error may account for a junction end that differs from germline. CDR3 amino acids: CASSLQDSNQPHHF. In DNA form, the CDR3 reads TGTGCCAGCAGTTTACAGGATAGCAATCAGCCCCATCATTTT. This chain joins TRBV28 and TRBJ1-5; D uncertain. Germline assignment: CDR1 MDHEN and CDR2 SYDVKM. The CDR3 is 14 residues long. The full variable domain, its missing parts supplied by reference TRBV28 and TRBJ1-5, is DVKVTQSSRYLVKRTGEKVFLECVQDMDHENMFWYRQDPGLGLRLIYFSYDVKMKEKGDIPEGYSVSREKKERFSLILESASTNQTSMYLCASSLQDSNQPHHFGDGTRLSIL.

The chain carries TRBV28 and TRBJ2-7; 10 bases line up with TRBD2. Losses at the gene ends were 2 bases for V and 2 bases for J; bases not matched to a gene: 6. Germline V gene data show CDR1 as MDHEN and CDR2 as SYDVKM. This CDR3 is built from 16 residues. The CDR3 loop is CASSLPFLAGAYEQYF. CDR3 sequence (DNA): TGTGCCAGCAGTTTACCCTTTCTAGCGGGGGCCTACGAGCAGTACTTC.